These 16 T cell receptor beta chains came from one sample sequenced in a study of shared clonotypes between healthy human individuals (dated by TCRdb to the early 2020s). The library was generated by the immunoSEQ multiplex PCR assay. As stored in TCRdb, this immuneACCESS dataset retains in-frame rearrangements with V and J assigned. A fraction of the clones does not appear; measured against another copy, unresolved V genes explain less than half of the discrepancy, and the remainder lacks a known reason. The sample profile shows around 990,000 clones; 70% to 85% of them were found once. Almost 0.9% of the sample is taken by the ten largest. Sequences were obtained from memory CD4+ T cells from PBMCs. The cell subset or site tag for this specimen amounts to: CD45RA-negative fraction. The receptor set was obtained from a man in his late teens or twenties in good health. Some clones in this sample may be carry-over from other donors' samples.

The chain has TRBV28 and TRBJ2-1; TRBD1 might be the D (5 bases). The CDR3 length is 15 residues. From germline, CDR1 is MDHEN and CDR2 SYDVKM. DNA for the CDR3: TGTGCAATCCAGCCAGGGCTAGTGGAGTCGAATGAGCAGTTCTTC. It codes for CAIQPGLVESNEQFF.

The rearrangement joins TRBV5-5 to TRBJ2-7, with 14 nucleotides matching TRBD2. Germline lookup yields CDR1 SGHKS and CDR2 YYEKEE (reference sequence). Germline trimming cut 6 bases from V and 4 bases from J; bases unmatched to any gene: 3. CDR3 length: 14 residues. The CDR3 protein is CASTGTSGSYEQYF. The CDR3 DNA follows: TGTGCCAGCACCGGGACTAGCGGGAGTTACGAGCAGTACTTC.

This sequence joins TRBV6-4 and TRBJ2-1; 8 bases match TRBD2. After removal of 6 bases from V and 2 bases from J, the junction contained 6 bases not matched to a gene. The V gene's germline CDR1 is MRHNA and CDR2 SNTAGT. The CDR3 is made up of 15 amino acids. As DNA, the CDR3 is TGTGCCAGCAGCGAAACTAGCGGAACCTACAATGAGCAGTTCTTC. Protein sequence: CASSETSGTYNEQFF.

This clone was seen more than once but under ten times. The chain links TRBV2 to TRBJ2-7; TRBD2 aligns across 16 bases. There are 16 residues in the CDR3. Trimming cost V 3 bases and J 6 bases; bases outside gene matches: 5. Germline V gives CDR1 SNHLY, CDR2 FYNNEI. The CDR3 DNA follows: TGTGCCAGCAGTGACCTGGGACTAGCGGGAGGGGGCGAGCAGTACTTC. This sequence encodes CASSDLGLAGGGEQYF.

The rearrangement uses TRBV5-1 and TRBJ2-3, with unresolved D. Trimming took off 6 bases at V and 4 bases at J, with 12 bases between the two ends. CDR3 length: 13 amino acids. From germline, CDR1 is SGHRS and CDR2 YFSETQ. CDR3 sequence: CASKPEPSDTQYF. CDR3 sequence (DNA): TGCGCCAGCAAACCTGAGCCCTCAGATACGCAGTATTTT. Complete variable domain (other parts from reference TRBV5-1 and TRBJ2-3): KAGVTQTPRYLIKTRGQQVTLSCSPISGHRSVSWYQQTPGQGLQFLFEYFSETQRNKGNFPGRFSGRQFSNSRSEMNVSTLELGDSALYLCASKPEPSDTQYFGPGTRLTVL.

This clone was recorded only once. J is TRBJ2-7 and V is TRBV5-6; no definite D call. Germline CDR1 SGHDT, CDR2 YYEEEE. V was pared by 2 bases and J by 3 bases, with 18 bases between. This CDR3 has 16 residues. This CDR3 reads CASSLNKMRWDYEQYF. As DNA, the CDR3 is TGTGCCAGCAGCTTAAACAAAATGAGATGGGACTACGAGCAGTACTTC.

The chain has TRBV29-1 and TRBJ2-5; 11 positions agree with TRBD1. Germline V lookup: CDR1 SQVTM, CDR2 ANQGSEA. The CDR3 spans 15 residues. V shed 4 bases and J 1 base; nucleotides not matched to a gene: 5. CDR3 DNA sequence: TGCAGCGTTGCCGGGACAGGGGGATTCCAAGAGACCCAGTACTTC. Translation: CSVAGTGGFQETQYF.

The V call is TRBV7-3, the J call TRBJ2-2; D could derive from TRBD1 or TRBD2 (5 bases each). The germline gives CDR1 SGHTA, CDR2 FQGTGA. This CDR3 is built from 17 residues. Trimming took 0 bases from V and 4 from J, leaving 15 bases between them. This chain's CDR3 is CASSLTLRGGSTGELFF. CDR3 bases: TGTGCCAGCAGCTTAACATTAAGGGGTGGGAGCACCGGGGAGCTGTTTTTT.

This clone was counted between two and nine times. The chain couples TRBV19 to TRBJ1-1, with D maybe TRBD1 (6 bases). Trimming shortened V by 2 bases and J by 0 bases, and 10 bases separated the two germline ends. This CDR3 region has 15 residues. Germline CDR1 and CDR2: LNHDA and SQIVND (reference sequence). CDR3 bases: TGTGCCAGTAGTATATCCAGGACAGTGAACACTGAAGCTTTCTTT. This sequence encodes CASSISRTVNTEAFF.

This clone was seen more than once but under ten times. This chain connects TRBV5-8 to TRBJ1-2; D is perhaps TRBD1 (5 bases). The V end lost 6 bases, the J end lost 4 bases, and 10 bases lay between the germline ends. CDR3 length: 12 residues. CDR1 and CDR2 from the germline V gene are SGHTS and YDEGEE. CDR3 nucleotides: TGTGCCAGCATCAGGGTGTCCTATGGCTACACCTTC. This encodes CASIRVSYGYTF. Drawing the rest from reference TRBV5-8 and TRBJ1-2, the complete variable domain is EAGVTQSPTHLIKTRGQQATLRCSPISGHTSVYWYQQALGLGLQFLLWYDEGEERNRGNFPPRFSGRQFPNYSSELNVNALELEDSALYLCASIRVSYGYTFGSGTRLTVV.

The rearrangement joins TRBV5-4 to TRBJ1-4; 7 bases are a match to TRBD1. The CDR3 sequence is 15 residues long. V dropped 2 bases and J dropped 4; count of bases not matched to a gene: 5. Germline V lookup: CDR1 SGHNT, CDR2 YYREEE (reference sequence). The CDR3 sequence: CASSFRGQYNEKLFF. The CDR3 DNA is TGTGCCAGCAGCTTTCGGGGACAGTATAATGAAAAACTGTTTTTT.

V gene TRBV27 combines with J gene TRBJ1-1, with a tentative D call TRBD1 (6 bases). Germline assignment: CDR1 MNHEY and CDR2 SMNVEV (reference sequence). The ends were cut back, 5 bases at V and 2 bases at J, with 15 bases in the middle. The CDR3 contains 15 residues. The CDR3 bases are TGTGCCAGCAGTCGGCCGGGACAACCAAACACTGAAGCTTTCTTT. This encodes CASSRPGQPNTEAFF.

This clone was detected a few times. The rearrangement uses TRBV5-4 and TRBJ1-4; no firm D call. The CDR3 is made up of 17 amino acids. The V gene's germline CDR1 is SGHNT and CDR2 YYREEE (reference sequence). The ends were cut back, 3 bases at V and 2 bases at J, with 17 bases in the middle. CDR3 sequence: CASSSNKEGVTNEKLFF. CDR3 bases: TGTGCCAGCAGCTCCAATAAAGAGGGCGTCACTAATGAAAAACTGTTTTTT.

In this sample, this clone turned up a few times. CDR3 protein: CSVRGFKYQETQYF. For the CDR3, the DNA is TGCAGCGTCCGCGGCTTTAAATACCAAGAGACCCAGTACTTC. V and J are TRBV29-1 and TRBJ2-5; the D is unclear. CDR3 length equals 14 residues. Germline V gene sequence: CDR1 SQVTM, CDR2 ANQGSEA. With 6 bases removed from V and 0 bases from J, the gap between germline ends came to 14 bases.

The count of this clone is one. The chain has TRBV6-5 and TRBJ1-2; no reliable D call. The CDR3 length is 13 residues. Trimming removed 7 bases from V and 2 bases from J, with 11 bases in between. The germline CDR1 and CDR2 sequences are MNHEY and SVGAGI. The CDR3 here is CASTYGINYGYTF. CDR3 sequence (DNA): TGTGCCAGCACCTACGGGATCAACTATGGCTACACCTTC.

The chain employs TRBV6-5 and TRBJ2-3, with 9 bases identical to TRBD2. With 6 bases clipped from V and 0 bases from J, the junction kept 4 bases outside the gene matches. This CDR3 is 15 amino acids long. Germline V lookup: CDR1 MNHEY, CDR2 SVGAGI. The CDR3 here is CASSRSGGSTDTQYF. DNA for the CDR3: TGTGCCAGCAGCAGAAGCGGGGGGAGCACAGATACGCAGTATTTT.